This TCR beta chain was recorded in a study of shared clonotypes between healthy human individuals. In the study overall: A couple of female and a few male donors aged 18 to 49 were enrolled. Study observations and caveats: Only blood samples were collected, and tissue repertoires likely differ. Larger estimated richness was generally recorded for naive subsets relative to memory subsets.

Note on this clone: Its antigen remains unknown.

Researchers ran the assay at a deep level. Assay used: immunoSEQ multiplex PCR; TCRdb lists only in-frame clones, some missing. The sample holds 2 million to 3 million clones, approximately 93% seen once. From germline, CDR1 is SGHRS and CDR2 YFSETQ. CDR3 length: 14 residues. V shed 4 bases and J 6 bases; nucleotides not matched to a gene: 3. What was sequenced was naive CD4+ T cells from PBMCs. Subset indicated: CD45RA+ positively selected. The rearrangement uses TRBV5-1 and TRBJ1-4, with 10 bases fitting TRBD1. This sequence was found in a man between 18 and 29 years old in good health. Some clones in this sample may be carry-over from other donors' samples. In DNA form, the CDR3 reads TGCGCCAGCAGCCACGGACAGGGGGATGAAAAACTGTTTTTT. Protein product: CASSHGQGDEKLFF.